The clone carrying this T cell receptor (beta chain) has just a few counts. The antigen remains undetermined. These data are taken from a study of T cell responses to AZD1222 COVID-19 vaccine. General observations from the study: Repertoire sampling occurred only after the peak T cell response. Seropositive status at baseline applied to only 5 or 6 AZD1222 recipients.

TCRdb's table, derived via immunoSEQ multiplex PCR, lists solely in-frame clones and lacks some. This repertoire shows over 100,000 clones, approximately 90% found once; its top ten account for 6% to 7.5%. Looked up from germline, CDR1 is KGHDR and CDR2 is SFDVKD. After removal of 6 bases from V and 7 bases from J, the junction contained 6 bases not matched to a gene. CDR3 length: 15 amino acids. This clonotype was sampled from an adult in good health. The chain combines TRBV24-1 with TRBJ2-2, with 11 bases that match TRBD2. Specimen: peripheral blood, collected on day 0 of AZD1222 vaccination. The CDR3 nucleotides are TGTGCCACCAGTTCCGGGACTAGCGGCCTCGGGGAGCTGTTTTTT. Its translation: CATSSGTSGLGELFF.